One sample yielded the 32 T cell receptor beta chains listed below, sequenced in a study of control samples from healthy donors and cancer patients. Produced via immunoSEQ multiplex PCR; TCRdb's table is partial and in-frame only. The sample has just under 65,000 clones, around 85% seen once. The sample consisted of blood. The source is a man aged 40-55 years in good health.

The chain employs TRBV7-9 and TRBJ1-4; D remains ambiguous. This CDR3 is built from 12 residues. Trimming took off 5 bases at V and 5 bases at J, with 6 bases between the two ends. Looked up from germline, CDR1 is SEHNR and CDR2 is FQNEAQ (reference sequence). CDR3 in DNA: TGTGCCAGCAGCCCGTCCAATGAAAAACTGTTTTTT. This sequence encodes CASSPSNEKLFF. The full variable domain, completed using reference TRBV7-9 and TRBJ1-4, is DTGVSQNPRHKITKRGQNVTFRCDPISEHNRLYWYRQTLGQGPEFLTYFQNEAQLEKSRLLSDRFSAERPKGSFSTLEIQRTEQGDSAMYLCASSPSNEKLFFGSGTQLSVL.

The gene calls are TRBV6-6 and TRBJ2-7; D is unclear. This CDR3 is 13 amino acids long. Looked up from germline, CDR1 is MNHNY and CDR2 is SVGAGI (reference sequence). Trimming removed 4 bases at V and 5 bases at J, with 12 bases between. CDR3 amino acids: CASSFTGFHEQYF. In DNA, the CDR3 is TGTGCCAGCAGTTTCACCGGGTTCCACGAGCAGTACTTC.

This CDR3 is CASSQDAWLYQYF. The CDR3 DNA reads as TGCGCCAGCAGCCAAGACGCCTGGCTCTACCAGTACTTC. The chain has TRBV4-3 and TRBJ2-7; D unclear. Trimming took off 0 bases at V and 10 bases at J, with 13 bases between the two ends. Looked up from germline, CDR1 is LGHNA and CDR2 is YSLEER. CDR3 size: 13 residues.

The rearrangement uses TRBV28 and TRBJ1-1; 8 nucleotides match TRBD1. This CDR3 has 17 amino acids. V shed 2 bases, J shed 3 bases, and the junction held 11 bases outside the gene matches. In germline, CDR1 is MDHEN, CDR2 SYDVKM. The CDR3 sequence is CASSLLTGGNLDTEAFF. CDR3 DNA: TGTGCCAGCAGTTTACTTACAGGGGGGAATCTTGACACTGAAGCTTTCTTT.

DNA for the CDR3: TGTGCCAGTAGACCCCGGACAGGGGATGGCTACACCTTC. Translation gives CASRPRTGDGYTF. This chain joins TRBV19 and TRBJ1-2, with TRBD1 matching over 9 bases. V shed 6 bases, J shed 6 bases, and the junction held 5 bases outside the gene matches. Germline V gene data show CDR1 as LNHDA and CDR2 as SQIVND (reference sequence). The CDR3 covers 13 residues.

J is TRBJ2-7 and V is TRBV7-9; possibly TRBD2 for D (6 bases). This CDR3 contains 14 residues. Deletions cut 0 bases from V and 3 bases from J, with 9 bases between. Germline V gene lookup returns CDR1 SEHNR and CDR2 FQNEAQ (reference sequence). CDR3 sequence reads: CASSLAAGSYEQYF. In nucleotides, the CDR3 is TGTGCCAGCAGCTTAGCGGCCGGGAGCTACGAGCAGTACTTC.

This rearrangement joins TRBV30 to TRBJ1-5; TRBD1 aligns across 10 bases. Germline-derived CDR1 and CDR2 are GTSNPN and SVGIG (reference sequence). V lost 1 base, J lost 8 bases, and 5 bases stayed unmatched. The CDR3 runs 14 residues. CDR3 bases: TGTGCCTGGAGTGCAGGACAGGGGGTCGAGCCCCAGCATTTT. This codes for CAWSAGQGVEPQHF.

V usage is TRBV7-9 and J usage is TRBJ2-1; tentatively, D is TRBD2 (6 bases). From germline, CDR1 is SEHNR and CDR2 FQNEAQ (reference sequence). The CDR3 consists of 14 residues. V gave up 5 bases and J gave up 12 bases, with 20 bases separating them. DNA for the CDR3: TGTGCCAGCAGCGCCGGGACTGGCACAATATCGCAGTTCTTC. Amino acid sequence: CASSAGTGTISQFF. The full variable domain, its missing parts supplied by reference TRBV7-9 and TRBJ2-1, is DTGVSQNPRHKITKRGQNVTFRCDPISEHNRLYWYRQTLGQGPEFLTYFQNEAQLEKSRLLSDRFSAERPKGSFSTLEIQRTEQGDSAMYLCASSAGTGTISQFFGPGTRLTVL.

The rearrangement joins TRBV7-8 to TRBJ2-3, with a tentative D call TRBD2 (5 bases). V lost 4 bases and J lost 0, with 11 bases in between. CDR3 size: 15 residues. Looked up from germline, CDR1 is SGHVS and CDR2 is FQNEAQ. CDR3 region: CASSSGLSSTDTQYF. The CDR3 DNA reads as TGTGCCAGCAGCTCCGGACTCTCTAGCACAGATACGCAGTATTTT.

The V and J genes are TRBV7-9 and TRBJ2-3; the D is unclear. The germline V gene has CDR1 SEHNR and CDR2 FQNEAQ (reference sequence). The CDR3 sequence is 16 residues long. Trimming pared 1 base from V and 4 bases from J, leaving 15 bases between. CDR3 sequence reads: CASSLVWSAGADTQYF. The CDR3 DNA reads as TGTGCCAGCAGCTTAGTCTGGAGTGCTGGCGCAGATACGCAGTATTTT.

The chain combines TRBV19 with TRBJ1-5, with 7 bases fitting TRBD1. Germline trimming cut 7 bases from V and 4 bases from J; bases unmatched to any gene: 10. Germline V gives CDR1 LNHDA, CDR2 SQIVND (reference sequence). The CDR3 length is 15 residues. CDR3 bases: TGTGCCAGTAACACCGGGACAGCAATTAATCAGCCCCAGCATTTT. Its translation: CASNTGTAINQPQHF.

The chain recombines TRBV7-6 with TRBJ1-1; D is perhaps TRBD1 (5 bases). Trimming took 2 bases from V and 1 from J, leaving 8 bases between them. CDR1 SGHVS and CDR2 FNYEAQ come from the germline V gene. The CDR3 extends over 14 amino acids. The CDR3 reads CASSLLDRNTEAFF. The CDR3 coding sequence is TGTGCCAGCAGCTTACTAGACAGGAACACTGAAGCTTTCTTT. Supplemented by reference TRBV7-6 and TRBJ1-1, the full variable domain reads GAGVSQSPRYKVTKRGQDVALRCDPISGHVSLYWYRQALGQGPEFLTYFNYEAQQDKSGLPNDRFSAERPEGSISTLTIQRTEQRDSAMYRCASSLLDRNTEAFFGQGTRLTVV.

This clone was seen a few times. This chain connects TRBV11-2 to TRBJ1-1, with no clear D. V was cut by 5 bases and J by 3 bases, with 7 bases left in between. This CDR3 is 12 amino acids long. Germline values: CDR1 SGHAT, CDR2 FQNNGV. The CDR3 DNA follows: TGTGCCAGCAGCCCTTCTTACACTGAAGCTTTCTTT. Translated: CASSPSYTEAFF. Full variable domain (missing parts from reference TRBV11-2 and TRBJ1-1): EAGVAQSPRYKIIEKRQSVAFWCNPISGHATLYWYQQILGQGPKLLIQFQNNGVVDDSQLPKDRFSAERLKGVDSTLKIQPAKLEDSAVYLCASSPSYTEAFFGQGTRLTVV.

The chain combines TRBV30 with TRBJ2-2; D gene uncertain. V gave up 3 bases and J gave up 0 bases, with 8 bases separating them. Germline V gene sequence: CDR1 GTSNPN, CDR2 SVGIG (reference sequence). The CDR3 is 14 residues long. The DNA for the CDR3 is TGTGCCTGGAGAACACAGTCGAACACCGGGGAGCTGTTTTTT. Encoded protein: CAWRTQSNTGELFF.

The chain recombines TRBV15 with TRBJ1-2; D uncertain. In germline, CDR1 is LNHNV, CDR2 YYDKDF (reference sequence). V shed 3 bases and J shed 2 bases, with 7 bases lying between them. There are 13 residues in the CDR3. CDR3 protein: CATSSGYNYGYTF. In DNA, the CDR3 is TGTGCCACCAGCAGCGGTTACAACTATGGCTACACCTTC.

This chain links TRBV2 with TRBJ2-7; 10 bases fit TRBD1. This CDR3 spans 13 amino acids. Germline V gives CDR1 SNHLY, CDR2 FYNNEI. Losses at the gene ends were 6 bases for V and 4 bases for J; bases not matched to a gene: 3. The CDR3 region is CASRTGGGYEQYF. CDR3 DNA sequence: TGTGCCAGCAGGACAGGGGGCGGGTACGAGCAGTACTTC.

The chain joins TRBV5-4 to TRBJ1-1; D remains unclear. Germline values: CDR1 SGHNT, CDR2 YYREEE (reference sequence). The V and J ends lost 3 bases and 2 bases respectively, with 14 bases between them. The CDR3 has 15 residues. DNA for the CDR3: TGTGCCAGCAGCTCCTGGGTGGGCGGAAACACTGAAGCTTTCTTT. Translation gives CASSSWVGGNTEAFF.

This chain joins TRBV2 and TRBJ1-2; D is ambiguous. Germline CDR1 and CDR2: SNHLY and FYNNEI. The CDR3 spans 13 residues. V gave up 3 bases and J gave up 4 bases, with 9 bases separating them. The CDR3 protein is CASSDREFYGYTF. In DNA form, the CDR3 reads TGTGCCAGCAGTGATAGGGAGTTCTATGGCTACACCTTC.

The V call is TRBV7-2, the J call TRBJ1-2, with D possibly TRBD1 on 5 matching bases. Germline values: CDR1 SGHTA, CDR2 FQGNSA. The CDR3 spans 13 residues. The V end lost 3 bases, the J end lost 8 bases, and 13 bases lay between the germline ends. CDR3 region: CASSLSGGKGYTF. In DNA form, the CDR3 reads TGTGCCAGCAGCTTGTCCGGGGGGAAGGGCTACACCTTC.

This clone was detected once. The rearrangement uses TRBV10-3 and TRBJ2-1; D perhaps matches TRBD2 (6 bases). V lost 8 bases, J lost 5 bases, and 7 bases lay in between. This CDR3 is 11 amino acids long. Germline assignment: CDR1 ENHRY and CDR2 SYGVKD. CDR3 bases: TGTGCCATCGTAGCGGACAATGAGCAGTTCTTC. Amino acids: CAIVADNEQFF.

The J gene is TRBJ1-1, the V gene TRBV18; 7 nucleotides line up with TRBD1. V lost 3 bases to trimming and J lost 6 bases; unmatched junction nucleotides: 10. The CDR3 totals 15 residues. Germline lookup yields CDR1 KGHSH and CDR2 LQKENI. CDR3: CASSPSATGRPEAFF. DNA for the CDR3: TGTGCCAGCTCACCCTCAGCGACAGGGAGGCCTGAAGCTTTCTTT.

The genes are TRBV19 and TRBJ1-2; D gene uncertain. This CDR3 has 16 amino acids. Trimming took 1 base from V and 3 from J, leaving 15 bases between them. Germline loops: CDR1 LNHDA, CDR2 SQIVND (reference sequence). The CDR3 sequence: CASSIGSGVFDYGYTF. Here the CDR3 DNA reads TGTGCCAGTAGTATAGGGTCAGGAGTTTTTGACTATGGCTACACCTTC.

CDR3 sequence: CASTRSGLAGAEQYF. Written as DNA, the CDR3 is TGTGCCAGCACCCGCTCGGGGCTAGCGGGAGCCGAGCAGTACTTC. The rearrangement links TRBV7-9 to TRBJ2-7; 10 nucleotides match TRBD2. From germline, CDR1 is SEHNR and CDR2 FQNEAQ (reference sequence). V lost 7 bases and J lost 6; bases outside the gene matches: 12. The CDR3 is 15 amino acids. Complete variable domain (other parts from reference TRBV7-9 and TRBJ2-7): DTGVSQNPRHKITKRGQNVTFRCDPISEHNRLYWYRQTLGQGPEFLTYFQNEAQLEKSRLLSDRFSAERPKGSFSTLEIQRTEQGDSAMYLCASTRSGLAGAEQYFGPGTRLTVT.

V usage is TRBV9 and J usage is TRBJ1-2; D unresolved. The CDR3 totals 12 residues. Trimming removed 4 bases at V and 2 bases at J, with 6 bases between. Germline V CDR1 and CDR2: SGDLS, YYNGEE. In nucleotides, the CDR3 is TGTGCCAGCAGCCAGGACAACTATGGCTACACCTTC. This translates into CASSQDNYGYTF.

As concerns this clone: A read error may account for a junction end that differs from germline. This chain uses TRBV4-3 with TRBJ2-5, with 8 bases that match TRBD1. Germline V gives CDR1 LGHNA, CDR2 YSLEER. The length of the CDR3 is 15 residues. The CDR3: CASSQDLGTGETQYF. Written as DNA, the CDR3 is TGCGCCAGCAGCCAAGATCTCGGGACAGGCGAGACCCAATACTTC.

This clone was detected only once. This chain uses TRBV11-2 with TRBJ2-1, with D possibly being TRBD1 (7 bases). Germline CDR1 SGHAT, CDR2 FQNNGV. The CDR3 has 16 residues. Trimming left V 5 bases short and J 6 bases short, with 20 bases between. DNA of the CDR3: TGTGCCAGCAGCCAGGGGGGATGGGCAGGGATCAATGAGCAGTTCTTC. This translates into CASSQGGWAGINEQFF.

The rearrangement uses TRBV4-1 and TRBJ1-2; D is possibly TRBD1 (5 bases). Germline V CDR1 and CDR2: MGHRA, YSYEKL. Trimming took off 0 bases at V and 6 bases at J, with 11 bases between the two ends. The CDR3 length is 14 residues. CDR3: CASSQDGGIHGYTF. The CDR3 coding sequence is TGCGCCAGCAGCCAAGATGGGGGTATCCATGGCTACACCTTC.

The chain recombines TRBV5-1 with TRBJ2-7; D may be TRBD1 or TRBD2 (5 bases each). Trimming removed 6 bases at V and 0 bases at J, with 10 bases between. This CDR3 spans 13 amino acids. Germline CDR1 is SGHRS and CDR2 is YFSETQ. CDR3 nucleotides: TGCGCCAGCACCCGGGGCAGCTCCTACGAGCAGTACTTC. Protein: CASTRGSSYEQYF.

This rearrangement joins TRBV27 to TRBJ1-1; D may be TRBD1 (5 bases). Between the trimmed V and J ends, which lost 4 bases and 10 bases, there was a span of 10 bases. Germline CDR1 MNHEY, CDR2 SMNVEV (reference sequence). The CDR3 length is 11 residues. CDR3 sequence reads: CASSSGHGAFF. CDR3 sequence (DNA): TGTGCCAGCAGTTCCGGACATGGAGCTTTCTTT.

The chain is built from TRBV7-2 and TRBJ2-1; no firm D call. Per germline, CDR1 SGHTA and CDR2 FQGNSA. The CDR3 has 13 residues. Deletions cut 4 bases from V and 4 bases from J, with 8 bases between. CDR3 loop: CASSSVQYNEQFF. CDR3 sequence (DNA): TGTGCCAGCAGCTCAGTACAGTACAATGAGCAGTTCTTC.

This clone was found a few times. This CDR3 is CASTSVTEAYNEQFF. The CDR3 DNA is TGTGCCAGTACAAGCGTAACGGAGGCGTACAATGAGCAGTTCTTC. V is TRBV19 and J is TRBJ2-1; D possibly corresponds to TRBD2 (5 bases). The CDR3 runs 15 residues. The germline V gene encodes CDR1 LNHDA and CDR2 SQIVND (reference sequence). V lost 7 bases and J 4 bases, leaving 17 bases between the germline ends.

This sequence joins TRBV27 and TRBJ2-1, with no clear D. Germline lookup yields CDR1 MNHEY and CDR2 SMNVEV (reference sequence). V shed 6 bases and J shed 10 bases, with 13 bases lying between them. This CDR3 is built from 12 residues. CDR3 sequence: CASSSPPTEQFF. In DNA, the CDR3 is TGTGCCAGCAGCTCCCCTCCTACGGAGCAGTTCTTC.